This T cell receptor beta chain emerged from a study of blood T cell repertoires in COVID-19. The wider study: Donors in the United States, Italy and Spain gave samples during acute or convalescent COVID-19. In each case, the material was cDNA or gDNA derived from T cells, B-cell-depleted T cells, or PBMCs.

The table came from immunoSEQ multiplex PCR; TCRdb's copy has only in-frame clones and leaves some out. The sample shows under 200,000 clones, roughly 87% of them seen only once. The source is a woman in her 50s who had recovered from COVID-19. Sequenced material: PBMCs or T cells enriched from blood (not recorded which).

CDR3 loop: CASSSPITNTEAFF. The CDR3 DNA reads TGTGCCAGCAGTTCCCCCATAACAAACACTGAAGCTTTCTTT. The genes are TRBV27 and TRBJ1-1; D gene ambiguous. Per the germline V gene, CDR1 is MNHEY and CDR2 is SMNVEV (reference sequence). Deletions cut 4 bases from V and 2 bases from J, with 11 bases between. This CDR3 is 14 amino acids long.